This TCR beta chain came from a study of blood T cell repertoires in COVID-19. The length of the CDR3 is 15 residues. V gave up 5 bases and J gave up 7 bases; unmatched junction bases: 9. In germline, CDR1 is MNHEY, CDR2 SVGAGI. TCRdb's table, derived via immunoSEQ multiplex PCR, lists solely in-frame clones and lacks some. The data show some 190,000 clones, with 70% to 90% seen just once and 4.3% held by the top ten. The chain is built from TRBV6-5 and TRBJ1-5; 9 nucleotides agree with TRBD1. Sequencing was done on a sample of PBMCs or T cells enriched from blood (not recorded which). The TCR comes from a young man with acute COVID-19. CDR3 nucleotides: TGTGCCAGCAGTACGAAGACAGGGGGAGGACAGCCCCAGCATTTT. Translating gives CASSTKTGGGQPQHF.